This T cell receptor (beta chain) was identified in a study of Ad26.COV2.S vaccination and SARS-CoV-2 variants. Libraries were prepared by immunoSEQ multiplex PCR; TCRdb keeps only in-frame clonotypes and omits some of them. This table has about 350,000 clones, around 89% appearing once. This CDR3 spans 13 amino acids. CDR1 GTSNPN and CDR2 SVGIG come from the germline V gene (reference sequence). The V end was cut by 2 bases, the J end by 3 bases, with 8 bases between. Treatment indicated: 19 received Ad26.COV2.S at low or high dose, single or two shots; roughly 5 received placebo; per-sample allocation not given. At day 63 after the first vaccine or placebo injection, samples were drawn. In the vaccine, an Ad26 vector expressed the SARS-CoV-2 spike of the Wuhan strain.

Sequenced here: peripheral blood, sampled in a trial of Ad26.COV2.S vaccine versus placebo. This TCR came from a person aged 18 to 65 who received the Ad26.COV2.S COVID-19 vaccine or a placebo. The V call is TRBV30, the J call TRBJ1-5, with unresolved D. CDR3 sequence (DNA): TGTGCCTGGAGTCGGAGGTTCAATCAGCCCCAGCATTTT. Translated, it gives CAWSRRFNQPQHF.